This is a list of T cell receptor beta chains from one sample in a study of blood T cell repertoires in COVID-19. Generated by immunoSEQ multiplex PCR, the TCRdb table keeps only in-frame clones and is missing some. The sample yields roughly 110,000 clones, roughly four fifths seen once. The source material was peripheral blood. The receptor set was obtained from an elderly man with COVID-19, enrolled during active disease. Both conserved end residues are part of each CDR3. A D gene is named only where the DNA matches it firmly. Clone sizes are given selectively: once, few, many, or a class where the clone is expanded.

TRBV28	.	TRBD1	TRBJ2-5	TGTGCCAGCAGCGCAGACAGGGTGAGGGAGACCCAGTACTTC	CASSADRVRETQYF
TRBV12-5	once	.	TRBJ1-1	TGTGCTAGTGGTCTCGGACAGAACACTGAAGCTTTCTTT	CASGLGQNTEAFF
TRBV10-3	.	TRBD2	TRBJ2-2	TGTGCCATCAGTGGTCGGACTAGCGGGAACACCGGGGAGCTGTTTTTT	CAISGRTSGNTGELFF
TRBV14	.	.	TRBJ1-2	TGTGCCAGCAGCCAAGATCGGGGAGCCTATGGCTACACCTTC	CASSQDRGAYGYTF
TRBV27	.	TRBD1	TRBJ1-1	TGTGCCAGCAGCCGGTCGGGACAGGCGGTCACTGAAGCTTTCTTT	CASSRSGQAVTEAFF
TRBV6-5	few	.	TRBJ1-4	TGTGCCAGCAGGAGGCAGATTAATGAAAAACTGTTTTTT	CASRRQINEKLFF
TRBV27	.	.	TRBJ1-2	TGTGCCAGCAGCCCTCTTTGGGGGCACTTAAGTGGCTACACCTTC	CASSPLWGHLSGYTF
TRBV19	.	TRBD2	TRBJ2-7	TGTGCCAGTAGTGCAACTAGCGGGTCGTCCTACGAGCAGTACTTC	CASSATSGSSYEQYF
TRBV6-2/TRBV6-3	.	.	TRBJ2-1	TGTGCCAGCAGTTACTCTGGGGCCTTCAATGAGCAGTTCTTC	CASSYSGAFNEQFF
TRBV7-6	.	.	TRBJ2-5	TGTGCCAGCAGCCCGTACCGGGAGCAAGAGACCCAGTACTTC	CASSPYREQETQYF
TRBV3-1/TRBV3-2	.	TRBD2	TRBJ2-2	TGTGCCAGCAGCCGGACTAGCGGTAACACCGGGGAGCTGTTTTTT	CASSRTSGNTGELFF
TRBV10-2	.	.	TRBJ2-3	TGCGCCAGCAGTGAGTCGGGGGGATTGGCAGATACGCAGTATTTT	CASSESGGLADTQYF
TRBV20-1	.	.	TRBJ2-7	TGCAGTGCTAGAGGGGACTCCAAATCATTCTTC	CSARGDSKSFF
TRBV19	.	TRBD2	TRBJ2-3	TGTGCCAGTAGTACCTCTTCTAGCGGGAGGCCTAGCACAGATACGCAGTATTTT	CASSTSSSGRPSTDTQYF
TRBV28	.	.	TRBJ1-1	TGTGCCAGCAGTTTAACTGGGGCTGGGAACACTGAAGCTTTCTTT	CASSLTGAGNTEAFF
TRBV7-6	.	TRBD2	TRBJ2-3	TGTGCCAGCAGCTTAGTCCCGACTAGCGTGTCTAGCACAGATACGCAGTATTTT	CASSLVPTSVSSTDTQYF
TRBV6-5	few	TRBD2	TRBJ2-7	TGTGCCAGCAGTTTGGCTAGCGGGAGGTACGAGCAGTACTTC	CASSLASGRYEQYF
TRBV7-8	.	TRBD1	TRBJ2-1	TGTGCCAGCAGCTTAGGGGGACAGGGGGCAACCTACAATGAGCAGTTCTTC	CASSLGGQGATYNEQFF
TRBV18	few	.	TRBJ2-7	TGTGCCAGCTCATCCGGACTGAACTACGAGCAGTACTTC	CASSSGLNYEQYF
TRBV19	.	TRBD1	TRBJ1-2	TGTGCCAGTAGTGTATCCGGGACAGGGTCCTGGGGCTACACCTTC	CASSVSGTGSWGYTF
TRBV3-1/TRBV3-2	.	TRBD2	TRBJ2-7	TGTGCCAGCAGCCCGATTGCTAGCGGGAGCTCCTACGAGCAGTACTTC	CASSPIASGSSYEQYF
TRBV28	.	TRBD1	TRBJ1-2	TGTGCCAGCAGGCCACAGGGGATCTATGGCTACACCTTC	CASRPQGIYGYTF
TRBV24-1	.	.	TRBJ2-2	TGTGCCACCAGTGGGTCGGGGAACACCGGGGAGCTGTTTTTT	CATSGSGNTGELFF
TRBV28	.	TRBD1	TRBJ1-1	TGTGCCAGCAGTTTCGGGGGCGCAGGGGGCACTGAAGCTTTCTTT	CASSFGGAGGTEAFF
TRBV28	.	TRBD2	TRBJ2-5	TGTGCCAGCAGTTTAGACGGGAAGCGGGAGTTGAGGGAGACCCAGTACTTC	CASSLDGKRELRETQYF
TRBV2	.	TRBD1	TRBJ2-1	TGTGCCAGCACCTGGGGGACAGCCAATGAGCAGTTCTTC	CASTWGTANEQFF
TRBV7-3	.	.	TRBJ2-1	TGTGCCAGCAGCTTAACGTCGTCCAGGACAAATGAGCAGTTCTTC	CASSLTSSRTNEQFF
TRBV7-2	.	TRBD2	TRBJ2-7	TGTGCCAGCAGCTTCGACGGACTAGGCGAGCAGTACTTC	CASSFDGLGEQYF
TRBV11-3	.	.	TRBJ2-3	TGTGCCAGCAGCTTAGAGAGAGGGTTTGGCCTGTCTAGCACAGATACGCAGTATTTT	CASSLERGFGLSSTDTQYF
TRBV7-9	.	.	TRBJ2-2	TGTGCCAGCAGCCCCATACGGACAGCGAACACCGGGGAGCTGTTTTTT	CASSPIRTANTGELFF
TRBV7-3	.	TRBD2	TRBJ2-3	TGTGCCAGCAGCTTAATGATGGCGGGAGGGCCTAAAGATACGCAGTATTTT	CASSLMMAGGPKDTQYF
TRBV15	.	.	TRBJ2-6	TGTGCCACCAGCAGGGGGGGCTCTGGGGCCAACGTCCTGACTTTC	CATSRGGSGANVLTF
TRBV7-9	few	.	TRBJ1-1	TGTGCCAGCAGCGGCCTTGGGCGGCGGGTGAGTGAAGCTTTCTTT	CASSGLGRRVSEAFF
TRBV2	.	TRBD1	TRBJ2-5	TGTGCCAGCTCGGTTGAACAGGGGTTGGGGGAGACCCAGTACTTC	CASSVEQGLGETQYF
TRBV21-1	.	.	TRBJ1-2	TGTGAAAGGGGATGCGGCTATGGCTACACCTTC	CERGCGYGYTF
TRBV7-3	.	.	TRBJ2-2	TGTGCCAGCAGCTTAATCCAGGGCCCCGGGGAGCTGTTTTTT	CASSLIQGPGELFF
TRBV19	.	.	TRBJ2-1	TGTGCCAGTATGGCGGGATTCTACAGCTCCTACAATGAGCAGTTCTTC	CASMAGFYSSYNEQFF
TRBV28	.	.	TRBJ1-1	TGTGCCAGCAGTCAGGGATTCACTGAAGCTTTCTTT	CASSQGFTEAFF
TRBV10-3	.	.	TRBJ1-2	TGTGCCATCAGTGATAACAGTCAGAGCTATGGCTACACCTTC	CAISDNSQSYGYTF
TRBV28	.	.	TRBJ1-6	TGTGCCAGCAGTCCTGGGGCCTTCGCAGGATCACCCCTCCACTTT	CASSPGAFAGSPLHF
TRBV28	few	.	TRBJ1-5	TGTGCCAGCAGTTCGGTTGGGAGGGGGCATTTT	CASSSVGRGHF
TRBV5-1	.	.	TRBJ2-4	TGCGCCAGCAGCTTGGTGGGACAATATATTCAGTACTTC	CASSLVGQYIQYF
TRBV19	many	TRBD1	TRBJ1-5	TGTGCCAGTAGTATAGACGAAAACAGGGGGCGTAAACCGACGCCCCAGCATTTT	CASSIDENRGRKPTPQHF
TRBV2	.	TRBD2	TRBJ2-1	TGTGCCAGCTGGGAGGGTCTGTACAATGAGCAGTTCTTC	CASWEGLYNEQFF
TRBV6-4	.	TRBD1	TRBJ2-1	TGTGCCAGCAGTATCCAGGGGGCTGACAACAATGAGCAGTTCTTC	CASSIQGADNNEQFF
TRBV7-9	.	.	TRBJ2-1	TGTGCCAGCAGCTTATATCGGGACATAGTTTACAATGAGCAGTTCTTC	CASSLYRDIVYNEQFF